The rows below give T cell receptor beta chains drawn from one sample of a study of shared clonotypes between healthy human individuals. Using immunoSEQ multiplex PCR, the repertoire was profiled, and TCRdb retains in-frame clones only, with some absent. The data contain fewer than 800,000 clones, roughly 94% of them singletons. The sample comprised naive CD8+ T cells sorted from blood. Receptors were obtained from a man younger than 40 in good health. The CDR3 runs from the conserved cysteine through the conserved F or W. D genes are given only for firm matches. Clone size is given for some rows only: seen once, a few or many times, or a class if the clone is expanded.

V: TRBV6-5; J: TRBJ2-7; D: NA; size: NA; CDR3: CASSYDSRGNSYEQYF; DNA: TGTGCCAGCAGTTACGATTCCCGTGGTAACTCCTACGAGCAGTACTTC
V: TRBV7-9; J: TRBJ1-3; D: NA; size: NA; CDR3: CASVYTSPGNTIYF; DNA: TGTGCCAGCGTCTACACAAGCCCTGGAAACACCATATATTTT
V: TRBV11-2; J: TRBJ2-7; D: TRBD1; size: NA; CDR3: CASTARDRSYEQYF; DNA: TGTGCCAGCACTGCCCGGGACAGGTCCTACGAGCAGTACTTC
V: TRBV5-1; J: TRBJ1-1; D: NA; size: NA; CDR3: CASSLQGSTEAFF; DNA: TGCGCCAGCAGCTTACAGGGTTCCACTGAAGCTTTCTTT
V: TRBV5-1; J: TRBJ2-1; D: TRBD2; size: NA; CDR3: CASTPWAGVGNEQFF; DNA: TGCGCCAGCACCCCCTGGGCGGGAGTGGGTAATGAGCAGTTCTTC
V: TRBV27; J: TRBJ2-5; D: NA; size: once; CDR3: CASSLGGGQETQYF; DNA: TGTGCCAGCAGTTTAGGTGGTGGGCAAGAGACCCAGTACTTC
V: TRBV6-4; J: TRBJ2-7; D: TRBD1; size: once; CDR3: CASSDRAGTAAYEQYF; DNA: TGTGCCAGCAGTGACCGGGCCGGGACAGCAGCCTACGAGCAGTACTTC
V: TRBV7-6; J: TRBJ2-2; D: TRBD2; size: NA; CDR3: CASSFGLAGRELFF; DNA: TGTGCCAGCAGCTTCGGACTAGCGGGGCGGGAGCTGTTTTTT
V: TRBV10-3; J: TRBJ2-3; D: NA; size: NA; CDR3: CAISVQGTDTQYF; DNA: TGTGCCATCAGTGTTCAGGGCACAGATACGCAGTATTTT
V: TRBV28; J: TRBJ2-7; D: NA; size: NA; CDR3: CASKDPEPYEQYF; DNA: TGTGCCAGCAAAGACCCTGAACCCTACGAGCAGTACTTC
V: TRBV5-6; J: TRBJ1-1; D: NA; size: NA; CDR3: CASTANPTGSAFF; DNA: TGTGCCAGCACCGCGAACCCTACAGGATCCGCTTTCTTT
V: TRBV7-2; J: TRBJ2-7; D: NA; size: NA; CDR3: CASSLAGKGYEQYF; DNA: TGTGCCAGCAGCTTAGCCGGGAAAGGCTACGAGCAGTACTTC
V: TRBV2; J: TRBJ2-5; D: NA; size: once; CDR3: CASDGSSRETQYF; DNA: TGTGCCAGCGACGGGTCAAGCCGGGAGACCCAGTACTTC
V: TRBV6-6; J: TRBJ2-1; D: NA; size: NA; CDR3: CASSYSRVSSYNEQFF; DNA: TGTGCCAGCAGTTACTCGCGCGTTAGCTCCTACAATGAGCAGTTCTTC
V: TRBV11-2; J: TRBJ1-4; D: NA; size: NA; CDR3: CASSLDPGRQFNEKLFF; DNA: TGTGCCAGCAGCTTAGATCCGGGACGTCAGTTTAATGAAAAACTGTTTTTT
V: TRBV10-3; J: TRBJ2-5; D: NA; size: once; CDR3: CAIRPSEVGTQYF; DNA: TGTGCCATCCGCCCTAGCGAGGTAGGGACCCAGTACTTC
V: TRBV12-5; J: TRBJ2-2; D: NA; size: NA; CDR3: CASGPDRGLTGELFF; DNA: TGTGCTAGTGGCCCGGACAGAGGGCTCACCGGGGAACTGTTTTTT
V: TRBV29-1; J: TRBJ2-1; D: NA; size: NA; CDR3: CSVEDGPEGLTNEQFF; DNA: TGCAGCGTTGAAGATGGGCCGGAGGGCCTCACGAATGAGCAGTTCTTC
V: TRBV6-6; J: TRBJ2-7; D: NA; size: once; CDR3: CASSLVVEEQYF; DNA: TGTGCCAGCAGCCTGGTAGTAGAAGAGCAGTACTTC
V: TRBV6-5; J: TRBJ2-7; D: NA; size: once; CDR3: CATTTGTFEQYF; DNA: TGTGCCACCACGACAGGGACTTTCGAGCAGTACTTC
V: TRBV25-1; J: TRBJ1-4; D: NA; size: NA; CDR3: CASRQWGATNEKLFF; DNA: TGTGCCAGCAGGCAGTGGGGTGCAACTAATGAAAAACTGTTTTTT
V: TRBV28; J: TRBJ1-4; D: NA; size: NA; CDR3: CASSLGLVSNEKLFF; DNA: TGTGCCAGCAGTTTAGGCCTCGTGTCTAATGAAAAACTGTTTTTT
V: TRBV4-1; J: TRBJ2-1; D: TRBD1; size: NA; CDR3: CASSHPPGQGAYNEQFF; DNA: TGCGCCAGCAGCCATCCTCCGGGACAGGGCGCCTACAATGAGCAGTTCTTC
V: TRBV5-6; J: TRBJ1-5; D: NA; size: NA; CDR3: CASSLGNQPQHF; DNA: TGTGCCAGCAGCTTGGGAAATCAGCCCCAGCATTTT
V: TRBV18; J: TRBJ1-5; D: TRBD1; size: NA; CDR3: CASSPGTDFYSNQPQHF; DNA: TGTGCCAGCTCACCCGGGACAGATTTCTATAGCAATCAGCCCCAGCATTTT
V: TRBV6-6; J: TRBJ2-4; D: TRBD1; size: NA; CDR3: CASSYKDRGMGIQYF; DNA: TGTGCCAGCAGTTACAAGGACAGGGGTATGGGCATTCAGTACTTC
V: TRBV7-6; J: TRBJ2-1; D: TRBD2; size: NA; CDR3: CASSAPSGGGNEQFF; DNA: TGTGCCAGCAGCGCGCCTAGCGGGGGGGGTAATGAGCAGTTCTTC
V: TRBV11-2; J: TRBJ2-7; D: NA; size: NA; CDR3: CASSATAGSYEQYF; DNA: TGTGCCAGCAGTGCAACCGCGGGGTCCTACGAGCAGTACTTC